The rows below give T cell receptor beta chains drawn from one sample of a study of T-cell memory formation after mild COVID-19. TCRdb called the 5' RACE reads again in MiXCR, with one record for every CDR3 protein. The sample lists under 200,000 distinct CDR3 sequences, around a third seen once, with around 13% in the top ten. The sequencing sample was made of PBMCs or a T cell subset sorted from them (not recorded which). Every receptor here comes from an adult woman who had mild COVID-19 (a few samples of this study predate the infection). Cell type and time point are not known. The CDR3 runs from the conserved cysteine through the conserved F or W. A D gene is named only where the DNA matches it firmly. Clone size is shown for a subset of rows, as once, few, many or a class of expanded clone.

CDR3nt: TGTGCCAGCAGCCAGGGTTTAGCGGGTCACAATGAGCAGTTCTTC
CDR3aa: CASSQGLAGHNEQFF
d_gene: TRBD2
j_gene: TRBJ2-1
abundance: NA
v_gene: TRBV7-6

CDR3nt: TGTGCCAGCAGTTCCAGACAGACCAATCAGCCCCAGCATTTT
CDR3aa: CASSSRQTNQPQHF
d_gene: NA
j_gene: TRBJ1-5
abundance: NA
v_gene: TRBV12-3/TRBV12-4

CDR3nt: TGCAGTGTCACCGACCTCACAGGGCGAGAGACCCTGTACTTC
CDR3aa: CSVTDLTGRETLYF
d_gene: NA
j_gene: TRBJ2-5
abundance: few
v_gene: TRBV20-1

CDR3nt: TGTGCCAGCTCACCTCCAGGACAACTCCATGAGCAGTTCTTC
CDR3aa: CASSPPGQLHEQFF
d_gene: NA
j_gene: TRBJ2-1
abundance: NA
v_gene: TRBV18

CDR3nt: TGTGCCAGCAGCATCGGACTTCAAGAGACCCAGTACTTC
CDR3aa: CASSIGLQETQYF
d_gene: NA
j_gene: TRBJ2-5
abundance: NA
v_gene: TRBV11-3

CDR3nt: TGTGCCAGCAGCCAAGATTGGACCCTCGAGCAGTACTTC
CDR3aa: CASSQDWTLEQYF
d_gene: NA
j_gene: TRBJ2-7
abundance: NA
v_gene: TRBV14

CDR3nt: TGTGCCAGCAGTTACGGCGACTACCAGTACTTC
CDR3aa: CASSYGDYQYF
d_gene: NA
j_gene: TRBJ2-7
abundance: NA
v_gene: TRBV6-2/TRBV6-3

CDR3nt: TGCGCCAGCAGCTTGGTAGACGGCCCCTCCTACGAGCAGTACTTC
CDR3aa: CASSLVDGPSYEQYF
d_gene: NA
j_gene: TRBJ2-7
abundance: NA
v_gene: TRBV5-1

CDR3nt: TGCAGCGTTGTGGTTGGGAGTGCGTACACCGGGGAGCTGTTTTTT
CDR3aa: CSVVVGSAYTGELFF
d_gene: NA
j_gene: TRBJ2-2
abundance: NA
v_gene: TRBV29-1

CDR3nt: TGTGCCAGTAGCGTCCCCGGGGAGGTGATGTATAGCAATCAGCCCCAGCATTTT
CDR3aa: CASSVPGEVMYSNQPQHF
d_gene: NA
j_gene: TRBJ1-5
abundance: NA
v_gene: TRBV19

CDR3nt: TGTGCCAGCAGTACCGGGACAGGGGGTGGGGAAAAACTGTTTTTT
CDR3aa: CASSTGTGGGEKLFF
d_gene: TRBD1
j_gene: TRBJ1-4
abundance: few
v_gene: TRBV12-3/TRBV12-4

CDR3nt: TGCGCCAGCAGCTTGGAAGAGGGAGGCTACGAGCAGTACTTC
CDR3aa: CASSLEEGGYEQYF
d_gene: NA
j_gene: TRBJ2-7
abundance: few
v_gene: TRBV5-1

CDR3nt: TGTGCCAGCAGCCTTCACGGCGGCGAGCAGTACTTC
CDR3aa: CASSLHGGEQYF
d_gene: NA
j_gene: TRBJ2-7
abundance: NA
v_gene: TRBV13

CDR3nt: TGTGCCAGCAGTCAGGCAATGGGCACCCTCCACTTT
CDR3aa: CASSQAMGTLHF
d_gene: NA
j_gene: TRBJ1-6
abundance: few
v_gene: TRBV12-3/TRBV12-4

CDR3nt: TGTGCCACCAGTGGGGGACAGGGCTATCAGCCCCAGCATTTT
CDR3aa: CATSGGQGYQPQHF
d_gene: TRBD1
j_gene: TRBJ1-5
abundance: NA
v_gene: TRBV24-1

CDR3nt: TGTGCCAGCAGTTTATCTGTTAGCGGGAGCTACACAGATACGCAGTATTTT
CDR3aa: CASSLSVSGSYTDTQYF
d_gene: TRBD2
j_gene: TRBJ2-3
abundance: NA
v_gene: TRBV27

CDR3nt: TGTGCCAGCAGCTTAGGGGGCTCGAACACCGGGGAGCTGTTTTTT
CDR3aa: CASSLGGSNTGELFF
d_gene: NA
j_gene: TRBJ2-2
abundance: few
v_gene: TRBV7-6

CDR3nt: TGTGCCAGCAGTCCCCACCTGGCCTTCGGGGATGAGCAGTTCTTC
CDR3aa: CASSPHLAFGDEQFF
d_gene: NA
j_gene: TRBJ2-1
abundance: many
v_gene: TRBV12-3/TRBV12-4

CDR3nt: TGTGCCACCAGTGATTTGCCGAGCGGGAGCACGAGATATGAGCAGTTCTTC
CDR3aa: CATSDLPSGSTRYEQFF
d_gene: TRBD2
j_gene: TRBJ2-1
abundance: NA
v_gene: TRBV24-1

CDR3nt: TGTGCCACCAGCGCCTGGGGGAGCGGGAGCTACGAGCAGTACTTC
CDR3aa: CATSAWGSGSYEQYF
d_gene: TRBD2
j_gene: TRBJ2-7
abundance: NA
v_gene: TRBV15

CDR3nt: TGCGCCAGCAGCCGCGGGGGGCCTGAAGCTTTCTTT
CDR3aa: CASSRGGPEAFF
d_gene: NA
j_gene: TRBJ1-1
abundance: NA
v_gene: TRBV4-1

CDR3nt: TGTGCCAGCAGCCCCCCCCCGGGACAGGGATCCTACGAGCAGTACTTC
CDR3aa: CASSPPPGQGSYEQYF
d_gene: TRBD1
j_gene: TRBJ2-7
abundance: NA
v_gene: TRBV7-9

CDR3nt: TGCGCCAGCAGCCCCCTGGTGAACGGGCCATACGAGCAGTACTTC
CDR3aa: CASSPLVNGPYEQYF
d_gene: NA
j_gene: TRBJ2-7
abundance: NA
v_gene: TRBV4-1

CDR3nt: TGCAGTGCAATTGACCGGACAGGGTATTTGGACGGCTACACCTTC
CDR3aa: CSAIDRTGYLDGYTF
d_gene: TRBD1
j_gene: TRBJ1-2
abundance: NA
v_gene: TRBV20-1

CDR3nt: TGTGCCAGCGGCCGACAGGGGGCTACGCCGATAGCCAAAAACATTCAGTACTTC
CDR3aa: CASGRQGATPIAKNIQYF
d_gene: TRBD1
j_gene: TRBJ2-4
abundance: NA
v_gene: TRBV7-3

CDR3nt: TGTGCCAGCCAGCTCGGGAGGCCCTACGAGCAGTACTTC
CDR3aa: CASQLGRPYEQYF
d_gene: TRBD2
j_gene: TRBJ2-7
abundance: many
v_gene: TRBV6-5

CDR3nt: TGTGCCAGCAGTTTACAGGAGAGCTCCTACAATGAGCAGTTCTTC
CDR3aa: CASSLQESSYNEQFF
d_gene: NA
j_gene: TRBJ2-1
abundance: few
v_gene: TRBV12-3/TRBV12-4

CDR3nt: TGTGCCAGCAGCTTCACAGGGGTCGGGGAGCTGTTTTTT
CDR3aa: CASSFTGVGELFF
d_gene: TRBD1
j_gene: TRBJ2-2
abundance: few
v_gene: TRBV7-9

CDR3nt: TGTGCCAGCAGTTACACGGGGACTAGCCGGGATACGCAGTATTTT
CDR3aa: CASSYTGTSRDTQYF
d_gene: TRBD2
j_gene: TRBJ2-3
abundance: NA
v_gene: TRBV6-2/TRBV6-3

CDR3nt: TGTGCCAGCAGCGCGGGACAGGGTGGCGGGAACACTGAAGCTTTCTTT
CDR3aa: CASSAGQGGGNTEAFF
d_gene: TRBD1
j_gene: TRBJ1-1
abundance: NA
v_gene: TRBV9

CDR3nt: TGTGCCAGCAAGAACGGCCCAGGGCATGGCTACACCTTC
CDR3aa: CASKNGPGHGYTF
d_gene: NA
j_gene: TRBJ1-2
abundance: NA
v_gene: TRBV27

CDR3nt: TGCGCCAGCAGTGAGGCTTCCACAGCTCGACCACTGAACACTGAAGCTTTCTTT
CDR3aa: CASSEASTARPLNTEAFF
d_gene: NA
j_gene: TRBJ1-1
abundance: NA
v_gene: TRBV10-1

CDR3nt: TGTGCCAGCAGTGGATCTCAACTAGGAGGAGAGACCCAGTACTTC
CDR3aa: CASSGSQLGGETQYF
d_gene: NA
j_gene: TRBJ2-5
abundance: few
v_gene: TRBV6-1

CDR3nt: TGCAGTGCCGCGGTCCGGGGTGGCACCGGGGAGCTGTTTTTT
CDR3aa: CSAAVRGGTGELFF
d_gene: NA
j_gene: TRBJ2-2
abundance: NA
v_gene: TRBV20-1

CDR3nt: TGTGCCAGCAGCTACCGGGACAGGATCTATGGCTACACCTTC
CDR3aa: CASSYRDRIYGYTF
d_gene: TRBD1
j_gene: TRBJ1-2
abundance: NA
v_gene: TRBV7-8

CDR3nt: TGTGCCACCAGTGACCCCGGGACCCCCACCGGGGAGCTGTTTTTT
CDR3aa: CATSDPGTPTGELFF
d_gene: NA
j_gene: TRBJ2-2
abundance: few
v_gene: TRBV24-1

CDR3nt: TGCGCCAGCAGTCAGACCGGGACAGGGGTTGCTTTCTTT
CDR3aa: CASSQTGTGVAFF
d_gene: TRBD1
j_gene: TRBJ1-1
abundance: NA
v_gene: TRBV4-1

CDR3nt: TGTGCCAGCAGTTACGACAGGGGAATGACTGAAGCTTTCTTT
CDR3aa: CASSYDRGMTEAFF
d_gene: TRBD1
j_gene: TRBJ1-1
abundance: few
v_gene: TRBV6-5

CDR3nt: TGCGCCAGCAGGTTGGAGGGGGAGACCCAGTACTTC
CDR3aa: CASRLEGETQYF
d_gene: NA
j_gene: TRBJ2-5
abundance: few
v_gene: TRBV5-1

CDR3nt: TGTGCCAGTAGTATAACTAGCAGCAATGAGCAGTTCTTC
CDR3aa: CASSITSSNEQFF
d_gene: NA
j_gene: TRBJ2-1
abundance: NA
v_gene: TRBV19

CDR3nt: TGTGCCAGCAGCCAAGAAGTTGGCGGGGAGAGTTCACCCCTCCACTTT
CDR3aa: CASSQEVGGESSPLHF
d_gene: NA
j_gene: TRBJ1-6
abundance: few
v_gene: TRBV4-2

CDR3nt: TGCAGCGTTGTGGCCACCCGGGGTACGCAGTATTTT
CDR3aa: CSVVATRGTQYF
d_gene: NA
j_gene: TRBJ2-3
abundance: once
v_gene: TRBV29-1

CDR3nt: TGTGCCAGCAGCGTAGCTCCGGGCCGCTCCGGCACAGATACGCAGTATTTT
CDR3aa: CASSVAPGRSGTDTQYF
d_gene: NA
j_gene: TRBJ2-3
abundance: NA
v_gene: TRBV9

CDR3nt: TGTGCCACCAGCAGAGACGGGAGGGCCGTCGGGGAGCTGTTTTTT
CDR3aa: CATSRDGRAVGELFF
d_gene: TRBD2
j_gene: TRBJ2-2
abundance: NA
v_gene: TRBV15

CDR3nt: TGTGCCAGCAGCTTACCTCGAGAAGTAAATGAGCAGTTCTTC
CDR3aa: CASSLPREVNEQFF
d_gene: NA
j_gene: TRBJ2-1
abundance: NA
v_gene: TRBV11-2

CDR3nt: TGTGCCAGCAGGGGGACAGGGGGCGTGTATGAGCAGTTCTTC
CDR3aa: CASRGTGGVYEQFF
d_gene: TRBD1
j_gene: TRBJ2-1
abundance: NA
v_gene: TRBV6-2/TRBV6-3

CDR3nt: TGTGCCAGTTCGGCAGCAAGGATGAACACTGAAGCTTTCTTT
CDR3aa: CASSAARMNTEAFF
d_gene: NA
j_gene: TRBJ1-1
abundance: NA
v_gene: TRBV19

CDR3nt: TGTGCCACCAGCAGAGTGGGGACAGGGGACGAGCAGTACTTC
CDR3aa: CATSRVGTGDEQYF
d_gene: TRBD1
j_gene: TRBJ2-7
abundance: NA
v_gene: TRBV15

CDR3nt: TGTGCCAGCAGCTCGACTAGCGGGGCGAACACCGGGGAGCTGTTTTTT
CDR3aa: CASSSTSGANTGELFF
d_gene: TRBD2
j_gene: TRBJ2-2
abundance: few
v_gene: TRBV7-3

CDR3nt: TGCAGCGTAGCGGGGGGTACCACAGATACGCAGTATTTT
CDR3aa: CSVAGGTTDTQYF
d_gene: TRBD2
j_gene: TRBJ2-3
abundance: NA
v_gene: TRBV29-1

CDR3nt: TGTGCCAGCAGTCCCGGACAGGGTCTGCACGAGCAGTACTTC
CDR3aa: CASSPGQGLHEQYF
d_gene: TRBD1
j_gene: TRBJ2-7
abundance: NA
v_gene: TRBV27

CDR3nt: TGCGCCAGCAGCCAAGATCTGGCAGGGTTAAGGGATGAGCAGTTCTTC
CDR3aa: CASSQDLAGLRDEQFF
d_gene: NA
j_gene: TRBJ2-1
abundance: NA
v_gene: TRBV4-3

CDR3nt: TGTGCCAGCAGTGAGGTTGCAGGGGGTAGTGGCTACACCTTC
CDR3aa: CASSEVAGGSGYTF
d_gene: TRBD1
j_gene: TRBJ1-2
abundance: NA
v_gene: TRBV6-1

CDR3nt: TGTGCCACCAGCAGACCTATGGCTAGCGGGAGTGGTAAAGCGGGGGAGCTGTTTTTT
CDR3aa: CATSRPMASGSGKAGELFF
d_gene: TRBD2
j_gene: TRBJ2-2
abundance: NA
v_gene: TRBV15